This section outlines one T cell receptor (beta chain) sequence together with its context. Antigen specificity is unknown. Each HIV-infected participant was given treatment in the United States. At survey level, the immunoSEQ assay was run in its v3.0 version. Data came from immunoSEQ multiplex PCR; TCRdb stores just in-frame clones and leaves some out. This sample yields over 25,000 clones, of which roughly 85% are seen a single time; under 15% belongs to the top ten. This entry comes from a study of long-term antiretroviral therapy in people with HIV. The ends were cut back, 1 base at V and 1 base at J, with 13 bases in the middle. The CDR3 has 17 amino acids. From germline, CDR1 is SEHNR and CDR2 FQNEAQ (reference sequence). General study results and limits: The clones with expansion before ART were dominant in the repertoire at all time points.

The sequence was collected from a young man with HIV. The gene calls are TRBV7-9 and TRBJ2-2; D is ambiguous. The source material was unsorted PBMCs, sampled 1.1 years after starting antiretroviral therapy. The CDR3 DNA sequence: TGTGCCAGCAGCTTAGTCCCGGCCGCGGTGAACACCGGGGAGCTGTTTTTT. Encoded protein: CASSLVPAAVNTGELFF.